One and the same sample provided the 14 T cell receptor beta chains below, sequenced in a study of blood T cell repertoires in COVID-19. Using immunoSEQ multiplex PCR, the repertoire was profiled, and TCRdb retains in-frame clones only, with some absent. Seen here are roughly 81,000 clones, around 81% observed once, and the top ten hold around 2.1%. Material for sequencing was peripheral blood. These receptors were collected from a woman aged 70 to 79 with acute or convalescent COVID-19.

The genes are TRBV5-1 and TRBJ2-7; weak D call: TRBD1 (5 bases). This CDR3 has 15 amino acids. Germline loops: CDR1 SGHRS, CDR2 YFSETQ. Trimming stripped 4 bases from V and 3 bases from J, with 17 bases between. The CDR3 loop reads CASSPRQGGFYEQYF. The CDR3 bases are TGCGCCAGCAGCCCCCGGCAGGGTGGATTCTACGAGCAGTACTTC. The full variable domain, rest sourced from reference TRBV5-1 and TRBJ2-7, is KAGVTQTPRYLIKTRGQQVTLSCSPISGHRSVSWYQQTPGQGLQFLFEYFSETQRNKGNFPGRFSGRQFSNSRSEMNVSTLELGDSALYLCASSPRQGGFYEQYFGPGTRLTVT.

This chain connects TRBV2 to TRBJ1-2; D perhaps matches TRBD1 (5 bases). Germline assignment: CDR1 SNHLY and CDR2 FYNNEI. The CDR3 length is 13 residues. The V gene lost 6 bases and the J gene lost 5 bases, with 13 bases spanning the gap. Here the CDR3 reads CASRSSGRYGYTF. The CDR3 coding sequence is TGTGCCAGCAGGTCGTCAGGGAGGTATGGCTACACCTTC.

This clone was counted between two and nine times. The V and J genes are TRBV27 and TRBJ1-5; D may be TRBD1 (5 bases). The V gene's germline CDR1 is MNHEY and CDR2 SMNVEV (reference sequence). This CDR3 spans 12 amino acids. Deletions cut 6 bases from V and 4 bases from J, with 7 bases between. The CDR3 bases are TGTGCCAGCAGGGCAGGGAATCAGCCCCAGCATTTT. This codes for CASRAGNQPQHF.

In its sample, this clone was seen a few times. V is TRBV2 and J is TRBJ1-3; no clear D gene. Trimming removed 7 bases from V and 10 bases from J, with 17 bases in between. Per germline, CDR1 SNHLY and CDR2 FYNNEI. The CDR3 spans 13 residues. This CDR3 reads CASTPEALGTIYF. As DNA, the CDR3 is TGTGCCAGCACACCTGAGGCGCTCGGAACCATATATTTT.

The chain is built from TRBV24-1 and TRBJ1-4; D may be TRBD1 (5 bases). CDR1 and CDR2 from the germline V gene are KGHDR and SFDVKD. This CDR3 spans 15 amino acids. Between the trimmed V and J ends, which lost 5 bases and 4 bases, there was a span of 13 bases. CDR3: CATSGSPGGNEKLFF. CDR3 DNA sequence: TGTGCCACCAGTGGAAGCCCGGGGGGTAATGAAAAACTGTTTTTT.

This clone was found a few times. This rearrangement joins TRBV11-3 to TRBJ1-1, with D perhaps matching TRBD1 (5 bases). V was pared by 3 bases and J by 0 bases, with 11 bases between. This CDR3 contains 15 residues. Germline CDR1 and CDR2: SGHNT and YENEEA. Here the CDR3 DNA reads TGTGCCAGCAGCTTTTCAGGGTCTATGAACACTGAAGCTTTCTTT. Its translation: CASSFSGSMNTEAFF.

This sequence joins TRBV9 and TRBJ1-2; 7 bases map to TRBD1. V was pared by 2 bases and J by 4 bases, with 5 bases of the junction left unmatched. CDR1 and CDR2 (germline): SGDLS, YYNGEE. The CDR3 extends over 14 amino acids. The CDR3: CASSVETGPYGYTF. CDR3 DNA: TGTGCCAGCAGCGTGGAGACAGGGCCCTATGGCTACACCTTC.

The J gene is TRBJ1-4, the V gene TRBV19, with D unclear. Trimming removed 6 bases from V and 5 bases from J, with 16 bases in between. The germline V gene encodes CDR1 LNHDA and CDR2 SQIVND (reference sequence). The CDR3 runs to 15 residues. The CDR3: CASRRSGKKNEKLFF. CDR3 sequence (DNA): TGTGCCAGTAGGAGGTCCGGGAAGAAGAATGAAAAACTGTTTTTT.

V usage is TRBV6-1 and J usage is TRBJ1-1; the D gene is possibly TRBD1 (6 bases). The CDR3 extends over 14 amino acids. The germline V and J ends were trimmed by 7 bases and 0 bases, with 12 bases remaining between them. Per germline, CDR1 MNHNS and CDR2 SASEGT. The CDR3 region is CASNLQGVNTEAFF. CDR3 in DNA: TGTGCCAGCAACTTACAGGGCGTGAACACTGAAGCTTTCTTT.

The chain recombines TRBV5-1 with TRBJ1-5; 7 nucleotides match TRBD1. The ends lost 0 bases at V and 5 bases at J; junction bases unmatched: 5. Germline CDR1 and CDR2: SGHRS and YFSETQ. The CDR3 covers 15 residues. For the CDR3, the DNA is TGCGCCAGCAGCTTGGGGGACAGCCCCCATCAGCCCCAGCATTTT. It translates to CASSLGDSPHQPQHF.

The CDR3 is CASSSIAGGQRDTQYF. DNA for the CDR3: TGTGCCAGCAGTTCCATAGCGGGGGGGCAGAGAGATACGCAGTATTTT. The chain employs TRBV6-5 and TRBJ2-3, with 11 bases identical to TRBD2. The CDR3 loop spans 16 amino acids. V was clipped by 4 bases and J by 5 bases; unmatched bases: 8. The germline CDR1 and CDR2 sequences are MNHEY and SVGAGI.

The chain couples TRBV30 to TRBJ1-1, with D tentatively TRBD1 (5 bases). V was shortened by 7 bases and J by 10 bases, with 16 bases between the two germline ends. Germline CDR1 and CDR2: GTSNPN and SVGIG (reference sequence). This CDR3 is 11 amino acids long. CDR3: CAFKGRGPAFF. As DNA, the CDR3 is TGTGCCTTTAAGGGGCGGGGTCCAGCTTTCTTT.

The J gene is TRBJ2-7, the V gene TRBV10-2; D possibly corresponds to TRBD1 (6 bases). Germline CDR1 reads WSHSY; CDR2 reads SAAADI. CDR3 length: 14 residues. V was cut by 6 bases and J by 2 bases, with 14 bases left in between. CDR3 DNA: TGCGCCAGCAGAGAGGACAGAGGAGCCTACGAGCAGTACTTC. This encodes CASREDRGAYEQYF.

For this clone: The identical CDR3 is also encoded by other nucleotide sequences in the sample. The rearrangement links TRBV5-1 to TRBJ2-7; maybe TRBD2 (5 bases). Trimming pared 4 bases from V and 2 bases from J, leaving 7 bases between. Germline assignment: CDR1 SGHRS and CDR2 YFSETQ. The CDR3 covers 12 residues. Written as DNA, the CDR3 is TGCGCCAGCAGCGAGGGAGCCTACGAGCAGTACTTC. Its protein product is CASSEGAYEQYF.